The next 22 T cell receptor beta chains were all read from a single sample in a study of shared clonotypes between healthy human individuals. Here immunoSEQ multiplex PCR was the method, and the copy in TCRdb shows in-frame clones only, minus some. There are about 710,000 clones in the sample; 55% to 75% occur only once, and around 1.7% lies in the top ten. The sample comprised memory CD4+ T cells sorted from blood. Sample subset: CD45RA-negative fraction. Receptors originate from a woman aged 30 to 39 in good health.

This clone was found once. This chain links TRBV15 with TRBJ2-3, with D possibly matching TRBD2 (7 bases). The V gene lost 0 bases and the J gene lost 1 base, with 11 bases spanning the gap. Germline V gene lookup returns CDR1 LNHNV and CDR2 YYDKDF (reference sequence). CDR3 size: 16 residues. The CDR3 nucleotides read TGTGCCACCAGCAGAGAGGGGGGGGCAGGCACAGATACGCAGTATTTT. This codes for CATSREGGAGTDTQYF.

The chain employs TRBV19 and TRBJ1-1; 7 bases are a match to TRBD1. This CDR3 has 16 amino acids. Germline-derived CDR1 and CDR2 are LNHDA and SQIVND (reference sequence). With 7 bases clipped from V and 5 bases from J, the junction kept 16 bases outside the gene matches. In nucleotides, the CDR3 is TGTGCCAGTACCCCAGGGGGGTCCCCAGGGTGGACTGAAGCTTTCTTT. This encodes CASTPGGSPGWTEAFF.

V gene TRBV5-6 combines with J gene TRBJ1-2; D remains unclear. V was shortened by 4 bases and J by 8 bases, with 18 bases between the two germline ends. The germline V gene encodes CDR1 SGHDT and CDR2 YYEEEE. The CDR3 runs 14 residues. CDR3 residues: CASSPDLGEQGYTF. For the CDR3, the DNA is TGTGCCAGCAGCCCCGACCTGGGCGAGCAAGGCTACACCTTC.

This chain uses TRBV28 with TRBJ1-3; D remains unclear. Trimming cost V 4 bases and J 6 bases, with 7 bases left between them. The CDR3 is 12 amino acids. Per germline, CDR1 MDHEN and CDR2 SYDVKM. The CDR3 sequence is CASSSYLNTIYF. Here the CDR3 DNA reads TGTGCCAGCAGTTCGTATCTAAACACCATATATTTT.

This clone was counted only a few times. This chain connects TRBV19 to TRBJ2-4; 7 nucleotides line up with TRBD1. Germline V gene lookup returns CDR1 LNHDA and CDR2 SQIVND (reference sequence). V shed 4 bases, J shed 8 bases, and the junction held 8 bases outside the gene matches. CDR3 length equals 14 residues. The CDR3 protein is CASSNAGGVDIQYF. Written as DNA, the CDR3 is TGTGCCAGTAGTAATGCAGGGGGAGTAGACATTCAGTACTTC.

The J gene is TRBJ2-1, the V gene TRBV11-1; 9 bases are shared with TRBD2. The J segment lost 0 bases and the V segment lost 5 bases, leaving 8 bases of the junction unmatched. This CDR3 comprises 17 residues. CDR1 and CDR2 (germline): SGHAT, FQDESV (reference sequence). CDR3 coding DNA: TGTGCCAGCAGCCCACGGACTAGCGCGAGCTCCTACAATGAGCAGTTCTTC. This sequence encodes CASSPRTSASSYNEQFF.

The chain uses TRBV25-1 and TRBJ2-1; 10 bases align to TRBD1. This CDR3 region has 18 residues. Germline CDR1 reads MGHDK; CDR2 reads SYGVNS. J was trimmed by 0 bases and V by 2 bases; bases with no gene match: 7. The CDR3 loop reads CASSETRDRGFSYNEQFF. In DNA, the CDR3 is TGTGCCAGCAGTGAAACCCGGGACAGGGGTTTCTCCTACAATGAGCAGTTCTTC.

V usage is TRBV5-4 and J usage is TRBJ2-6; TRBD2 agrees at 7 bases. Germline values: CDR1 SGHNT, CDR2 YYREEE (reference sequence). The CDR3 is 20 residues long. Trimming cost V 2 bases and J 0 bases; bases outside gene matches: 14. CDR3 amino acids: CASSFRWGGPSSSGANVLTF. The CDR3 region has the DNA TGTGCCAGCAGCTTTCGGTGGGGGGGACCATCTTCCTCTGGGGCCAACGTCCTGACTTTC. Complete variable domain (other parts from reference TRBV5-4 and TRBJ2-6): ETGVTQSPTHLIKTRGQQVTLRCSSQSGHNTVSWYQQALGQGPQFIFQYYREEENGRGNFPPRFSGLQFPNYSSELNVNALELDDSALYLCASSFRWGGPSSSGANVLTFGAGSRLTVL.

The CDR3: CASSLSASPADTQYF. CDR3 bases: TGCGCCAGCAGCTTGTCAGCGAGCCCCGCAGATACGCAGTATTTT. The genes are TRBV5-1 and TRBJ2-3, with no clear D. Germline V gene lookup returns CDR1 SGHRS and CDR2 YFSETQ. Trimming removed 1 base from V and 4 bases from J, with 13 bases in between. The CDR3 is 15 amino acids.

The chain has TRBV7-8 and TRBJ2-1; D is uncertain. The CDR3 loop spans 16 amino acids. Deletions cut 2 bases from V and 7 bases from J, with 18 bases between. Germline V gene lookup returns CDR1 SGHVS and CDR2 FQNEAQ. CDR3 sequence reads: CASSLNFPGRGNEQFF. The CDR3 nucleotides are TGTGCCAGCAGCTTAAATTTTCCAGGACGCGGAAATGAGCAGTTCTTC. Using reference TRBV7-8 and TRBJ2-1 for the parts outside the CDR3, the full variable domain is GAGVSQSPRYKVAKRGQDVALRCDPISGHVSLFWYQQALGQGPEFLTYFQNEAQLDKSGLPSDRFFAERPEGSVSTLKIQRTQQEDSAVYLCASSLNFPGRGNEQFFGPGTRLTVL.

This CDR3 is CASSEFLREVTETQYF. The CDR3 DNA reads as TGTGCCAGCAGTGAATTTTTGCGAGAGGTTACGGAGACCCAGTACTTC. The chain couples TRBV6-1 to TRBJ2-5; D uncertain. The CDR3 contains 16 residues. CDR1 is MNHNS and CDR2 is SASEGT in the germline V gene. V gave up 2 bases and J gave up 5 bases, with 18 bases separating them.

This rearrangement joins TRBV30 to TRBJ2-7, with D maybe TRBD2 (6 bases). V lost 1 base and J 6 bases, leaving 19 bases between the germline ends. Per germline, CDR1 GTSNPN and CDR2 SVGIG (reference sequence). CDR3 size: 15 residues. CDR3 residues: CAWSGISGVLGEQYF. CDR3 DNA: TGTGCCTGGAGTGGGATCTCGGGAGTTTTGGGCGAGCAGTACTTC.

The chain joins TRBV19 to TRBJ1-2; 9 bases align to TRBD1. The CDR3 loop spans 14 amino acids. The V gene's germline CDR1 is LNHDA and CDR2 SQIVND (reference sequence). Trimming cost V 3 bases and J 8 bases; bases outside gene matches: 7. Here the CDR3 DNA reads TGTGCCAGTAGTATGCATCGGACAGGGGTAGGCTACACCTTC. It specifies CASSMHRTGVGYTF.

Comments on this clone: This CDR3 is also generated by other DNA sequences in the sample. This CDR3 is CASKTGSYGYTF. Here the CDR3 DNA reads TGTGCCAGTAAAACGGGGAGCTATGGCTACACCTTC. The chain combines TRBV28 with TRBJ1-2; D unclear. There are 12 residues in the CDR3. Deletions cut 9 bases from V and 4 bases from J, with 12 bases between. The germline V gene has CDR1 MDHEN and CDR2 SYDVKM.

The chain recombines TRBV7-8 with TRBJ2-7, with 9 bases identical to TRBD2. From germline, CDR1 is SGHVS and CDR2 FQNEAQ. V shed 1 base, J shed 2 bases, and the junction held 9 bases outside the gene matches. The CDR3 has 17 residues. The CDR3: CASSLGRFAGGPYEQYF. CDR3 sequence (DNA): TGTGCCAGCAGCTTAGGCCGATTTGCGGGAGGGCCCTACGAGCAGTACTTC.

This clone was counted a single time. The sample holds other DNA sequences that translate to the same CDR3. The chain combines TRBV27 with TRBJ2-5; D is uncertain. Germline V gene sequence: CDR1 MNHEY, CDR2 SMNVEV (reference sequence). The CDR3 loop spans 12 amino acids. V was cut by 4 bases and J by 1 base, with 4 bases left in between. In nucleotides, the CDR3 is TGTGCCAGCAGTTCCCGCCAAGAGACCCAGTACTTC. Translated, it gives CASSSRQETQYF.

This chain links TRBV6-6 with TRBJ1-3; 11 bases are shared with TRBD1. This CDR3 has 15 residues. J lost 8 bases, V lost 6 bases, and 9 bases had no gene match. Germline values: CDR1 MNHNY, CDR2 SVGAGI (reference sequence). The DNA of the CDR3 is TGTGCCAGCAGCCGGCCGGGACAGGGGGAGGACACCATATATTTT. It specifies CASSRPGQGEDTIYF.

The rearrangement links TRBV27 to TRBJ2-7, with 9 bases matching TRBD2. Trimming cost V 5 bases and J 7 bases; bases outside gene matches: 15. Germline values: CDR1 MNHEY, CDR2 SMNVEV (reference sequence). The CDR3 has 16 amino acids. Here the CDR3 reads CASSRSGGSGRWEQYF. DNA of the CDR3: TGTGCCAGCAGTCGATCAGGAGGTAGCGGGAGATGGGAGCAGTACTTC.

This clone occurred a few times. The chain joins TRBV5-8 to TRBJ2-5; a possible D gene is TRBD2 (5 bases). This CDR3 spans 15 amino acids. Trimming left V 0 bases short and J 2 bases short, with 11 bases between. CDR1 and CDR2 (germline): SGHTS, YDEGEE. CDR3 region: CASSLGFGIQETQYF. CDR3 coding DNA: TGTGCCAGCAGCTTGGGTTTCGGGATTCAAGAGACCCAGTACTTC.

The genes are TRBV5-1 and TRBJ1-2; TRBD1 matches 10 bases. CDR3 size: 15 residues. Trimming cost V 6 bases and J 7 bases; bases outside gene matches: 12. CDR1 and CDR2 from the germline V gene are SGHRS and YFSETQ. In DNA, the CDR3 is TGCGCCAGCACGCCTGTGACAGGGGGCGAGGTTGGCTACACCTTC. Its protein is CASTPVTGGEVGYTF.

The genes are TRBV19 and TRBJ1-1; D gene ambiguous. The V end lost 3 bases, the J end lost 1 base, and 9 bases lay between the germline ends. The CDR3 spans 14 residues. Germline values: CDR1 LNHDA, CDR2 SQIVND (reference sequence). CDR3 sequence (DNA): TGTGCCAGTAGTATTCAGATGGCGAACACTGAAGCTTTCTTT. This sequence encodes CASSIQMANTEAFF.

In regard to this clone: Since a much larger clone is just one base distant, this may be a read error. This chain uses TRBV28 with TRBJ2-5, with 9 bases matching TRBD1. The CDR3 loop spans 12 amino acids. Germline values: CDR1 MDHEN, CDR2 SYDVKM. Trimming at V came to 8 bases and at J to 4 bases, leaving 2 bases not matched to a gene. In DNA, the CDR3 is TGTGCCAGCGGGGGACAGGGAGAGACCCAGTACTTC. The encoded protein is CASGGQGETQYF.